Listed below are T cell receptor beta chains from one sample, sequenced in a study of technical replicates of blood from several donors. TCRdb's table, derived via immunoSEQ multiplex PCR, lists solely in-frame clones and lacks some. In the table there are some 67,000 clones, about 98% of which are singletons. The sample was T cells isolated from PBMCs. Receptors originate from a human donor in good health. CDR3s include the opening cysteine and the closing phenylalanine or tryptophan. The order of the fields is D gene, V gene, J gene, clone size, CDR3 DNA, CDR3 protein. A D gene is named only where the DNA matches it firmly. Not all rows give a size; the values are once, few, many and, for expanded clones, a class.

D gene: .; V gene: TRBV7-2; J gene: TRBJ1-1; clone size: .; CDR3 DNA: TGTGCCAGCAGCTCCAGGGCCTTGGGCACTGAAGCTTTCTTT; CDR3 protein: CASSSRALGTEAFF
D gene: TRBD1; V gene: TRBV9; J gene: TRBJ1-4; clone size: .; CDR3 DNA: TGTGCCAGCAGCGTAGGAAGAACAGGGGTGGAAAAACTGTTTTTT; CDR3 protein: CASSVGRTGVEKLFF
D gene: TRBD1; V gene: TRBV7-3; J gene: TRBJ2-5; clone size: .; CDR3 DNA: TGTGCCAGCAGCTCCGGACAGGGGGGTATGGAGACCCAGTACTTC; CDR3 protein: CASSSGQGGMETQYF
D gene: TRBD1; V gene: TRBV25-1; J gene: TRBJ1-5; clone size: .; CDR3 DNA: TGTGCCAGCAGTGAATCCCGATTGACAGGGGAACGCAATCAGCCCCAGCATTTT; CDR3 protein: CASSESRLTGERNQPQHF
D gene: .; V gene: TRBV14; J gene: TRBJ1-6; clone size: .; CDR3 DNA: TGTGCCAGCAGCGAGAAGGGGTACTTTAACTCCTATAATTCACCCCTCCACTTT; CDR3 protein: CASSEKGYFNSYNSPLHF
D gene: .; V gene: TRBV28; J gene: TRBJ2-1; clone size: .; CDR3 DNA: TGTGCCAGCAACACCTACAATGAGCAGTTCTTC; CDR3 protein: CASNTYNEQFF
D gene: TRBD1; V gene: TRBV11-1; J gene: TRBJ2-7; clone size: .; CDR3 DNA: TGTGCCAGCAGCTCAAACGACAGGGGGGTCGACGAGCAGTACTTC; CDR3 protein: CASSSNDRGVDEQYF
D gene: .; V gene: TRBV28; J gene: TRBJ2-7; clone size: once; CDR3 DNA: TGTGCCAGCAGTTTTCCAGCGGGCTACGAGCAGTACTTC; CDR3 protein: CASSFPAGYEQYF
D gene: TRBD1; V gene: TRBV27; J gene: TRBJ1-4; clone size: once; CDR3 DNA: TGTGCCAGCAGTTTAAATTTCCACCGGACAGGGGATGAAAAACTGTTTTTT; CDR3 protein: CASSLNFHRTGDEKLFF
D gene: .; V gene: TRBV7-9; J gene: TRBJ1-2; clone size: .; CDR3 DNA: TGTGCCAGCAGCGAAGGGGCACATTATGGCTACACCTTC; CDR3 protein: CASSEGAHYGYTF
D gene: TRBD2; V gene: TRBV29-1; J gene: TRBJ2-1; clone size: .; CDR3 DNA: TGCAGCGTTGACAGCGGGATGTACAATGAGCAGTTCTTC; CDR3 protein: CSVDSGMYNEQFF
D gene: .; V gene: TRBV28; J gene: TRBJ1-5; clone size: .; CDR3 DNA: TGTGCCAGCAGCCGTAGAGGTTTTGCCAATCAGCCCCAGCATTTT; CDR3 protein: CASSRRGFANQPQHF
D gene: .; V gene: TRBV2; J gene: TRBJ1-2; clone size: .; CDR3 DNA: TGTGCCAGCAGATACCGGACGGAGGGTAGCTATGGCTACACCTTC; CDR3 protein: CASRYRTEGSYGYTF
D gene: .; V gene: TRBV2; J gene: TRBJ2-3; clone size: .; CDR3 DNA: TGTGCCAGCAGGGAGGGGACTAGCACAGATACGCAGTATTTT; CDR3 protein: CASREGTSTDTQYF
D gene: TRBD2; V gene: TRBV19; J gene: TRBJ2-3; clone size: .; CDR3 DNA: TGTGCCAGTAGTCCCCCGTGGGGAGGGGGCACAGATACGCAGTATTTT; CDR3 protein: CASSPPWGGGTDTQYF
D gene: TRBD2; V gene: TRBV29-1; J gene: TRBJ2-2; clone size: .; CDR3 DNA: TGCAGCGTTGTCAGAGCGGGAGCTTCGAACACCGGGGAGCTGTTTTTT; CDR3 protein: CSVVRAGASNTGELFF
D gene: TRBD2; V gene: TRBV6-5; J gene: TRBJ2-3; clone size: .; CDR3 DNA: TGTGCCAGCGGGAGGGCCTTTGGCACAGATACGCAGTATTTT; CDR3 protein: CASGRAFGTDTQYF
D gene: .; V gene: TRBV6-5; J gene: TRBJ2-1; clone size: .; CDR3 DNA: TGTGCCAGCAGTTACTCGAGAGGGCTCGGGGATGAGCAGTTCTTC; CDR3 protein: CASSYSRGLGDEQFF
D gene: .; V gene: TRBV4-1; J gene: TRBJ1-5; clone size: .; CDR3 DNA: TGCGCCAGCAGCCAAGATGGGGCCGGGAATCAGCCCCAGCATTTT; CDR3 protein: CASSQDGAGNQPQHF
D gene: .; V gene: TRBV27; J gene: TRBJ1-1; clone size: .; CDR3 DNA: TGTGCCAGCAGTTTTGGGTTATCGGGGTTCACTGAAGCTTTCTTT; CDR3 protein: CASSFGLSGFTEAFF
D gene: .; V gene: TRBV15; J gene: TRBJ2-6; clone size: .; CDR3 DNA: TGTGCCACCAGCAGAGGGGGCGAAGTTGGGGCCAACGTCCTGACTTTC; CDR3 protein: CATSRGGEVGANVLTF
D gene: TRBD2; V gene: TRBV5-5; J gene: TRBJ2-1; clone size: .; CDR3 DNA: TGTGCCAGCAGACTAGCTATGGGACTAGGCACCTACAATGAGCAGTTCTTC; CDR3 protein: CASRLAMGLGTYNEQFF